This T cell receptor (beta chain) was identified in a study of shared clonotypes between healthy human individuals. The CDR3 contains 14 residues. V was clipped by 0 bases and J by 5 bases; unmatched bases: 3. Germline lookup yields CDR1 MGHRA and CDR2 YSYEKL. This clone was seen only a few times. Its antigen is undetermined. At deep level, the assay was performed. In the original processing: Junction-only immunoSEQ sequences carried no quality scores, so filtering differed. Assay: immunoSEQ multiplex PCR; the TCRdb copy retains only in-frame clones and omits some. The V and J calls and clone size were taken over from that table, and D and trimming were inferred from the DNA. The sample gives hundreds of thousands of clones, 90% to 97% of which show up once; about 0.12% is in the top ten. Positively selected for CCR7, the CD45RO-negative cells used as naive CD8 cells excluded terminally differentiated effector memory CD45RA+ cells.

General study findings and limits: Compared with clonotypes that all four donors shared, non-shared clonotypes had lower generation probabilities. Tissue TCR repertoires likely differ from these blood-only repertoires.

The sequence was obtained from a woman in her twenties or thirties in good health. Material for sequencing was naive CD8+ T cells sorted from blood. The chain carries TRBV4-1 and TRBJ2-7; the match to TRBD1 covers 8 bases. The CDR3: CASSQDRGQDEQYF. CDR3 nucleotide sequence: TGCGCCAGCAGCCAAGACAGGGGGCAGGACGAGCAGTACTTC.